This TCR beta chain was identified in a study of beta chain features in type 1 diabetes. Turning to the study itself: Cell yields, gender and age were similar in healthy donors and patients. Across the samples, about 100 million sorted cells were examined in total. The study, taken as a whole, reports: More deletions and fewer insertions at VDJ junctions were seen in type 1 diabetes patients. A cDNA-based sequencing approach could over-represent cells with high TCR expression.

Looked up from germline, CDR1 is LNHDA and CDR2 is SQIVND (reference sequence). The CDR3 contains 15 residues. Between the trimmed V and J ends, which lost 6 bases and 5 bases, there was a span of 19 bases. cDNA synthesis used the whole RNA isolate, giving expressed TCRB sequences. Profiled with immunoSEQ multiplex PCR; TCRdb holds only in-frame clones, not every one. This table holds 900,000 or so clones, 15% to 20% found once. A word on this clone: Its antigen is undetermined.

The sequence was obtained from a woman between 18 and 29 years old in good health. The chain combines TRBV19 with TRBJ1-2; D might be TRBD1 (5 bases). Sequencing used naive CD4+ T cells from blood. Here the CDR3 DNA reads TGTGCCAGTAGGACATCGACAGCCGGGGCGTATGGCTACACCTTC. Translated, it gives CASRTSTAGAYGYTF.